This T cell receptor (beta chain) was obtained from a study of T cell responses to AZD1222 COVID-19 vaccine. V was clipped by 6 bases and J by 5 bases; unmatched bases: 5. Germline V gene lookup returns CDR1 MNHEY and CDR2 SVGAGI. This CDR3 region has 13 residues. Profiled with immunoSEQ multiplex PCR; TCRdb holds only in-frame clones, not every one. The sample has about 140,000 clones, less than 95% seen once. This clone has only one observation. As yet, its antigen is unknown. Study-wide results and limits: Among those given AZD1222, only five to seven were seropositive at baseline. It should be noted that donors were predominantly white British and more often female, and clonal diversity was possibly underestimated. There were repertoire samples only from the period after the peak T cell response.

Sample: peripheral blood, taken 28 days after the second AZD1222 dose. The receptor's source is an adult who received the AZD1222 COVID-19 vaccine. V is TRBV6-5 and J is TRBJ1-2, with 8 bases fitting TRBD1. The CDR3 DNA reads TGTGCCAGCAGCCCCCGACAGGGGTATGGCTACACCTTC. Translating it yields CASSPRQGYGYTF.